This entry lists 19 T cell receptor beta chains sequenced from one sample in a study of breast tumors, draining lymph nodes, adjacent tissues (TCRdb year 2016). Libraries were prepared through multiplex PCR. The listed sequencing device is Illumina HiSeq 2000. TCRdb ran its own pipeline on the public reads, namely fastp trimming at Q25 and MiXCR clone calling, and kept in-frame beta chains. Rows are unified per CDR3 protein, each entry keeping the most common DNA and genes. Across this sample there are over 70,000 distinct CDR3 sequences, with roughly 29% seen only once. The top ten clones comprise 8.1% of the sample. Lymph node samples were obtained from the axillary draining lymph nodes of breast cancer patients. Sequenced input: axillary lymph node tissue. The receptors come from a female donor with breast cancer. Some clones in this sample may be carry-over from other donors' samples.

This rearrangement joins TRBV11-3 to TRBJ2-1, with 8 bases that match TRBD2. V lost 3 bases to trimming and J lost 6 bases; unmatched junction nucleotides: 10. CDR3 length: 16 residues. The germline V gene encodes CDR1 SGHNT and CDR2 YENEEA. As DNA, the CDR3 is TGTGCCAGCAGCTTGCCGGGGGGGGCTGGATCCAATGAGCAGTTCTTC. It translates to CASSLPGGAGSNEQFF.

This clonotype was recorded many times. The J gene is TRBJ2-7, the V gene TRBV4-2; D not certain. This CDR3 is 12 amino acids long. The V and J ends lost 4 bases and 7 bases respectively, with 11 bases between them. CDR1 is LGHNA, CDR2 YNFKEQ, per germline. The DNA of the CDR3 is TGTGCCAGCAGCCCGCCCCAAGGGGAGCAGTACTTC. Protein product: CASSPPQGEQYF.

This clonotype was recorded at least ten times. This chain's CDR3 is CASSRTGGSGEQFF. CDR3 sequence (DNA): TGTGCCAGCAGCAGAACCGGCGGGAGTGGTGAGCAGTTCTTC. The chain has TRBV6-2 or TRBV6-3 and TRBJ2-1; 7 positions match TRBD2. Trimming removed 6 bases from V and 9 bases from J; junction bases left unmatched: 11. This CDR3 is 14 amino acids long. The germline V gene encodes CDR1 MNHEY and CDR2 SVGEGT.

Turning to this clonotype: A much more abundant neighbour one base away suggests this may be a read error. The chain links TRBV30 to TRBJ1-3; no clear D gene. The CDR3 runs to 13 residues. V lost 4 bases to trimming and J lost 2 bases, with 9 bases between them. The germline CDR1 and CDR2 sequences are GTSNPN and SVGIG (reference sequence). Written as DNA, the CDR3 is TGTGCCTGGAAGCGGTACCCTGGAAACACCATATATTTT. It specifies CAWKRYPGNTIYF.

This clonotype was counted many times. A much larger clone is a single base away; this may be a read error. The rearrangement joins TRBV12-3 or TRBV12-4 to TRBJ2-7; TRBD1 matches 8 bases. The CDR3 totals 13 residues. The CDR3 region is CASSFGTGYGQYF. CDR3 nucleotide sequence: TGTGCCAGCAGTTTTGGGACAGGCTACGGGCAGTACTTC.

The sample holds many counts of this clonotype. This chain joins TRBV20-1 and TRBJ2-2, with D perhaps TRBD1 (5 bases). The V end lost 2 bases, the J end lost 1 base, and 5 bases lay between the germline ends. The CDR3 extends over 13 amino acids. The germline V gene encodes CDR1 DFQATT and CDR2 SNEGSKA (reference sequence). The CDR3 is CSARQGNTGELFF. CDR3 nucleotide sequence: TGCAGTGCTAGACAGGGGAACACCGGGGAGCTGTTTTTT.

This rearrangement joins TRBV28 to TRBJ1-4; maybe TRBD1 (5 bases). This CDR3 has 18 amino acids. V lost 2 bases to trimming and J lost 5 bases, with 21 bases between them. CDR1 and CDR2 (germline): MDHEN, SYDVKM. CDR3 DNA: TGTGCCAGCAGTTTAGGGCCGGGACGGGCAAACCAAAATGAAAAACTGTTTTTT. Protein: CASSLGPGRANQNEKLFF.

This clonotype appeared many times. This chain connects TRBV3-1 to TRBJ2-7, with 8 bases that match TRBD1. Germline-derived CDR1 and CDR2 are LGHDT and YNNKEL (reference sequence). This CDR3 contains 16 residues. Losses at the gene ends were 4 bases for V and 7 bases for J; bases not matched to a gene: 15. The CDR3 here is CASSPRGTGAFGEQYF. CDR3 DNA: TGTGCCAGCAGCCCCCGAGGGACAGGAGCCTTTGGGGAGCAGTACTTC.

This clonotype showed up many times. The chain couples TRBV28 to TRBJ1-3; the D gene is possibly TRBD1 (5 bases). Germline V lookup: CDR1 MDHEN, CDR2 SYDVKM. This CDR3 spans 13 amino acids. With 8 bases removed from V and 6 bases from J, the gap between germline ends came to 14 bases. The CDR3 DNA reads as TGTGCCAGCGAATTGAGGGGTTCAAACACCATATATTTT. Translated: CASELRGSNTIYF.

This clonotype has a count of ten or more. This chain connects TRBV27 to TRBJ2-7; D not resolved. The germline gives CDR1 MNHEY, CDR2 SMNVEV (reference sequence). There are 13 residues in the CDR3. V was clipped by 5 bases and J by 2 bases, with 10 bases between them. The CDR3 nucleotides read TGTGCCAGCAGTCCCACACGTACCTACGAGCAGTACTTC. Residues: CASSPTRTYEQYF.

Concerning this clonotype itself: Because the CDR3 is missing its conserved closing phenylalanine or tryptophan, this is likely a read error. This chain uses TRBV2 with TRBJ2-4, with 11 nucleotides matching TRBD1. Germline V lookup: CDR1 SNHLY, CDR2 FYNNEI. With 4 bases clipped from V and 6 bases from J, the junction kept 8 bases outside the gene matches. This CDR3 spans 16 amino acids. CDR3 coding DNA: TGTGCCAGCAGTGTCTCCGGGACAGGGGGAGGAAACATTCAGTACTTA. Translated, it gives CASSVSGTGGGNIQYL.

This chain connects TRBV5-5 to TRBJ2-7; D ambiguous. Germline V gene lookup returns CDR1 SGHKS and CDR2 YYEKEE (reference sequence). The CDR3 sequence is 14 residues long. V lost 0 bases, J lost 4 bases, and 11 bases lay in between. CDR3 amino acids: CASSLESTCYEQYF. The CDR3 coding sequence is TGTGCCAGCAGCTTGGAGTCAACCTGTTACGAGCAGTACTTC.

The chain joins TRBV9 to TRBJ1-2, with TRBD1 as a possible D gene (5 bases). CDR1 SGDLS and CDR2 YYNGEE come from the germline V gene. The CDR3 contains 12 residues. The V end lost 0 bases, the J end lost 5 bases, and 5 bases lay between the germline ends. CDR3 sequence (DNA): TGTGCCAGCAGCGTAGGACAGTATGGCTACACCTTC. Its protein product is CASSVGQYGYTF. Complete variable domain (other parts from reference TRBV9 and TRBJ1-2): DSGVTQTPKHLITATGQRVTLRCSPRSGDLSVYWYQQSLDQGLQFLIQYYNGEERAKGNILERFSAQQFPDLHSELNLSSLELGDSALYFCASSVGQYGYTFGSGTRLTVV.

The table lists this clonotype with many counts. J is TRBJ1-4 and V is TRBV11-3; D is perhaps TRBD1 (5 bases). CDR3 length: 14 amino acids. The ends were cut back, 4 bases at V and 6 bases at J, with 12 bases in the middle. Germline V gives CDR1 SGHNT, CDR2 YENEEA. For the CDR3, the DNA is TGTGCCAGCAGCTCAGACGGACACGATGAAAAACTGTTTTTT. It is translated as CASSSDGHDEKLFF.

This clonotype was detected ten times or more. The chain carries TRBV28 and TRBJ2-7; the D is unclear. V was cut by 3 bases and J by 3 bases, with 6 bases left in between. Germline loops: CDR1 MDHEN, CDR2 SYDVKM. The CDR3 is 12 residues long. CDR3: CASSFAHYEQYF. As DNA, the CDR3 is TGTGCCAGCAGTTTCGCCCACTACGAGCAGTACTTC.

This clonotype has ten or more counts. The chain employs TRBV3-1 and TRBJ2-3; a weak D match, TRBD1 (6 bases). Germline V gene sequence: CDR1 LGHDT, CDR2 YNNKEL (reference sequence). The CDR3 contains 13 residues. Trimming stripped 7 bases from V and 2 bases from J, with 10 bases between. The CDR3 protein is CASTNRATDTQYF. For the CDR3, the DNA is TGTGCCAGCACAAACAGGGCCACAGATACGCAGTATTTT.

This clonotype has ten or more counts. The V gene is TRBV5-8, the J gene TRBJ2-5; D is unresolved. Looked up from germline, CDR1 is SGHTS and CDR2 is YDEGEE. V was clipped by 0 bases and J by 3 bases, with 9 bases between them. This CDR3 has 14 residues. Here the CDR3 DNA reads TGTGCCAGCAGCTTGGTTGTCAGAGAAGAGACCCAGTACTTC. This gives the protein CASSLVVREETQYF.

The chain carries TRBV5-6 and TRBJ1-6, with 10 bases fitting TRBD1. From germline, CDR1 is SGHDT and CDR2 YYEEEE. Unmatched junction bases numbered 18, after V lost 5 bases and J lost 10 bases. The CDR3 has 18 residues. The CDR3 region has the DNA TGTGCCAGCAGTTCCACCAGACAGGGGGCTGTTTTTCAGTCACCCCTCCACTTT. Its protein is CASSSTRQGAVFQSPLHF.

The chain carries TRBV20-1 and TRBJ1-5, with 7 bases fitting TRBD1. Looked up from germline, CDR1 is DFQATT and CDR2 is SNEGSKA (reference sequence). The CDR3 consists of 14 residues. V lost 6 bases to trimming and J lost 1 base; unmatched junction nucleotides: 6. Here the CDR3 DNA reads TGCAGTGCCGTGACAGGGTCGAGCAATCAGCCCCAGCATTTT. Translation gives CSAVTGSSNQPQHF.